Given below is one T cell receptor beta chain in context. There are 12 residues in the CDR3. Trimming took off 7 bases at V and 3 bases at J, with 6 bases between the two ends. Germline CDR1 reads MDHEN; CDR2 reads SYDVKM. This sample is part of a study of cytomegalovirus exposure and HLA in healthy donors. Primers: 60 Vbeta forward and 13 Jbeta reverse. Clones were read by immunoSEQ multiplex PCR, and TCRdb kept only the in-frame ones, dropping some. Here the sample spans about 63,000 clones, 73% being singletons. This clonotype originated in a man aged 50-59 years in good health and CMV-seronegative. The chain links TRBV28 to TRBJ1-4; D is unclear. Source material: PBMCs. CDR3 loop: CASTRSNEKLFF. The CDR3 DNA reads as TGTGCCAGCACGAGGTCTAATGAAAAACTGTTTTTT.